Below, one T cell receptor beta chain is given with its context. Unexposed donor CD4+ T cells date from 2011-2018, before the COVID-19 pandemic. Sequencing was performed with immunoSEQ multiplex PCR; in TCRdb, only in-frame clones are kept and a portion is missing. The profile shows around 65,000 clones, more than 75% of them singletons. Trimming at V came to 7 bases and at J to 2 bases, leaving 5 bases not matched to a gene. The CDR3 runs 13 residues. CDR1 is MDHEN, CDR2 SYDVKM, per germline. This sample is drawn from a study of CD4 T cells in relation to SARS-CoV-2 and coronaviruses. The V call is TRBV28, the J call TRBJ2-7, with 7 bases fitting TRBD1. This TCR was sampled from a human donor in good health. The source material was memory CD4+ T cells from PBMCs. This CDR3 is CASTPGQTYEQYF. As DNA, the CDR3 is TGTGCCAGCACCCCGGGACAGACCTACGAGCAGTACTTC.